This T cell receptor (beta chain) was obtained from a study of blood T cells in healthy people across ages. The CDR3 covers 15 residues. CDR1 and CDR2 (germline): MNHEY, SVGEGT. Healthy Caucasians from Russia aged about 6 to 95 served as donors. Staff drew around 10 milliliters of peripheral blood from each donor. Note on this clonotype: The junction does not match germline at one end; this may be a read error.

Using a J-beta primer mix together with a sample-barcoded 5' primer, a second PCR was run for about 6 to 11 cycles. TCRdb processed the 5' RACE reads anew with MiXCR; each CDR3 protein has one entry. Of some 900,000 distinct CDR3 sequences listed, around 30% are singletons. The chain links TRBV6-2 or TRBV6-3 to TRBJ2-5; 11 positions agree with TRBD2. This TCR derives from a woman at least 80 years old in good health. The material sequenced was blood. The CDR3 sequence is CASSTTSGIGETRYF. The CDR3 DNA reads as TGTGCCAGCAGCACGACTAGCGGGATAGGGGAGACCCGGTACTTC.